Shown below are 30 T cell receptor beta chains from a single sample sequenced in a study of T cells in Graves' hyperthyroidism and ophthalmopathy. Amplified TCR beta CDR3 regions came from RNA transcripts. In the first-round RT-PCR of the TCR CDR3, the HTBI primer set was used. Each CDR3 protein gets one entry after TCRdb re-called the multiplex PCR reads with MiXCR. The sample has 350,000 to 400,000 distinct CDR3 sequences; about 15% are singletons. Sequencing input: blood. The receptors stem from a woman in her twenties or thirties with Graves' hyperthyroidism.

This clonotype has ten or more counts. The V call is TRBV11-2, the J call TRBJ2-7; tentative D call: TRBD2 (5 bases). CDR3 length: 15 residues. Germline lookup yields CDR1 SGHAT and CDR2 FQNNGV. V lost 1 base to trimming and J lost 4 bases, with 14 bases between them. For the CDR3, the DNA is TGTGCCAGCAGCTTAGGTTATACTAGTCCTTACGAGCAGTACTTC. Its translation is CASSLGYTSPYEQYF.

This clonotype appeared many times. The chain joins TRBV20-1 to TRBJ2-1; perhaps TRBD2 as D (6 bases). The germline V and J ends were trimmed by 3 bases and 4 bases, with 13 bases remaining between them. The germline V gene encodes CDR1 DFQATT and CDR2 SNEGSKA (reference sequence). This CDR3 spans 14 amino acids. CDR3 region: CSASIRERYNEQFF. The CDR3 bases are TGCAGTGCTAGTATCCGGGAGCGGTACAATGAGCAGTTCTTC.

V gene TRBV20-1 combines with J gene TRBJ2-1; D call uncertain. The length of the CDR3 is 13 residues. Germline V gene data show CDR1 as DFQATT and CDR2 as SNEGSKA (reference sequence). V dropped 3 bases and J dropped 6 bases, with 12 bases sitting between them. CDR3 nucleotide sequence: TGCAGTGCTAGGGTGCTTACGTCCAATGAGCAGTTCTTC. Translated, it gives CSARVLTSNEQFF.

About this clonotype itself: A much bigger clone sits one base away, suggesting this may be a read error. The chain combines TRBV2 with TRBJ1-2, with TRBD1 as a possible D gene (5 bases). CDR3 length: 9 amino acids. The V and J ends lost 10 bases and 7 bases respectively, with 7 bases between them. Germline V gives CDR1 SNHLY, CDR2 FYNNEI. The CDR3 reads CANRSGYTF. The CDR3 DNA follows: TGTGCCAACAGGTCTGGCTACACCTTC. The full variable domain, in which reference TRBV2 and TRBJ1-2 provide the parts outside the CDR3, is EPEVTQTPSHQVTQMGQEVILRCVPISNHLYFYWYRQILGQKVEFLVSFYNNEISEKSEIFDDQFSVERPDGSNFTLKIRSTKLEDSAMYFCANRSGYTFGSGTRLTVV.

This clonotype was seen more than once but under ten times. V gene TRBV7-9 combines with J gene TRBJ2-3; TRBD2 matches 12 bases. From germline, CDR1 is SEHNR and CDR2 FQNEAQ (reference sequence). V gave up 1 base and J gave up 2 bases; unmatched junction bases: 7. The CDR3 has 18 residues. CDR3 coding DNA: TGTGCCAGCAGCTTAGGACTAGCGGGAGTCCACTACACAGATACGCAGTATTTT. As protein: CASSLGLAGVHYTDTQYF.

The table lists this clonotype with many counts. The chain uses TRBV11-2 and TRBJ2-3; tentative D call: TRBD2 (5 bases). Looked up from germline, CDR1 is SGHAT and CDR2 is FQNNGV. There are 15 residues in the CDR3. The germline V and J ends were trimmed by 0 bases and 1 base, with 8 bases remaining between them. CDR3 loop: CASSLDGRGTDTQYF. The CDR3, as DNA: TGTGCCAGCAGCTTAGATGGGCGGGGCACAGATACGCAGTATTTT. Full variable domain (rest looked up from reference TRBV11-2 and TRBJ2-3): EAGVAQSPRYKIIEKRQSVAFWCNPISGHATLYWYQQILGQGPKLLIQFQNNGVVDDSQLPKDRFSAERLKGVDSTLKIQPAKLEDSAVYLCASSLDGRGTDTQYFGPGTRLTVL.

The table lists this clonotype with a few counts. The CDR3 protein is CATSIGFNSGEQFF. CDR3 nucleotides: TGTGCCACCAGTATAGGCTTTAATAGTGGTGAGCAGTTCTTC. The chain uses TRBV24-1 and TRBJ2-1; D remains unclear. The CDR3 runs 14 residues. V lost 6 bases and J 9 bases, leaving 17 bases between the germline ends. The germline V gene encodes CDR1 KGHDR and CDR2 SFDVKD.

The chain combines TRBV4-1 with TRBJ2-1, with D unclear. Per the germline V gene, CDR1 is MGHRA and CDR2 is YSYEKL. CDR3 length: 12 amino acids. The V gene lost 2 bases and the J gene lost 5 bases, with 4 bases spanning the gap. CDR3 region: CASSQTNNEQFF. The CDR3 DNA sequence: TGCGCCAGCAGCCAAACGAACAATGAGCAGTTCTTC.

V is TRBV6-1 and J is TRBJ2-7, with unresolved D. From germline, CDR1 is MNHNS and CDR2 SASEGT. The V end was cut by 5 bases, the J end by 3 bases, with 14 bases between. CDR3 length: 14 amino acids. The CDR3, as DNA: TGTGCCAGCAGTCTTTTAGACGGCATCTACGAGCAGTACTTC. Translated: CASSLLDGIYEQYF.

This clonotype was detected only a few times. A single base separates this from a much larger clone, so it may be a read error. The chain joins TRBV11-2 to TRBJ2-7; perhaps D is TRBD1 or TRBD2 (5 bases each). Trimming pared 5 bases from V and 2 bases from J, leaving 13 bases between. The germline CDR1 and CDR2 sequences are SGHAT and FQNNGV. The CDR3 covers 14 residues. DNA for the CDR3: TGTGCCAGCAGCGGGGGACGGTTTACCTACGAGCAGTACTTC. It encodes CASSGGRFTYEQYF.

This clonotype showed up just a few times. The chain joins TRBV28 to TRBJ1-2; D call uncertain. Germline CDR1 and CDR2: MDHEN and SYDVKM. Deletions cut 5 bases from V and 8 bases from J, with 12 bases between. This CDR3 is 12 amino acids long. CDR3 coding DNA: TGTGCCAGCAGTAGCCCCCGGGTCGGCTACACCTTC. Translated: CASSSPRVGYTF.

This clonotype was seen at least ten times. V and J are TRBV7-9 and TRBJ2-7; possibly TRBD1 for D (6 bases). This CDR3 has 16 amino acids. Trimming took off 3 bases at V and 0 bases at J, with 15 bases between the two ends. Germline V gene data show CDR1 as SEHNR and CDR2 as FQNEAQ (reference sequence). CDR3 nucleotides: TGTGCCAGCAGCTTTCATCGGGACACCAACTCCTACGAGCAGTACTTC. Its protein is CASSFHRDTNSYEQYF.

This clonotype has more than one count but fewer than ten. This chain connects TRBV29-1 to TRBJ2-5; D is ambiguous. This CDR3 region has 12 residues. Germline values: CDR1 SQVTM, CDR2 ANQGSEA. Trimming cost V 2 bases and J 5 bases, with 9 bases left between them. The CDR3 DNA sequence: TGCAGCGTTGAACCTGATGGGGAGACCCAGTACTTC. Its translation: CSVEPDGETQYF.

The chain combines TRBV6-1 with TRBJ2-7; 8 bases align to TRBD1. The trim removed 6 bases at V and 3 bases at J, leaving 4 bases unmatched. Germline V gives CDR1 MNHNS, CDR2 SASEGT. The CDR3 contains 13 residues. Here the CDR3 reads CASSQGAHYEQYF. The CDR3 nucleotides are TGTGCCAGCAGCCAGGGGGCCCACTACGAGCAGTACTTC.

This clonotype has just a few counts. The chain carries TRBV5-1 and TRBJ2-1; D remains unclear. V shed 1 base and J shed 5 bases, with 10 bases lying between them. The CDR3 spans 14 residues. Germline-derived CDR1 and CDR2 are SGHRS and YFSETQ. The CDR3 sequence is CASSLLVGDNEQFF. CDR3 DNA: TGCGCCAGCAGCTTGCTTGTCGGCGACAATGAGCAGTTCTTC.

This clonotype was counted ten times or more. The V and J genes are TRBV18 and TRBJ2-1, with 11 bases that match TRBD2. The CDR3 is 16 residues long. V lost 0 bases, J lost 2 bases, and 0 bases stayed unmatched. The germline V gene has CDR1 KGHSH and CDR2 LQKENI. As DNA, the CDR3 is TGTGCCAGCTCACCACCTAGCGGGAGGGCCTACAATGAGCAGTTCTTC. Residues: CASSPPSGRAYNEQFF.

V and J are TRBV11-2 and TRBJ2-7; weak D call: TRBD2 (6 bases). Deletions cut 3 bases from V and 4 bases from J, with 13 bases between. The CDR3 runs 14 residues. Per the germline V gene, CDR1 is SGHAT and CDR2 is FQNNGV. The CDR3 region has the DNA TGTGCCAGCAGCTTTAGGACTATTACTTACGAGCAGTACTTC. This sequence encodes CASSFRTITYEQYF.

This clonotype was found many times. This chain joins TRBV27 and TRBJ1-4, with 12 bases matching TRBD1. CDR1 and CDR2 (germline): MNHEY, SMNVEV (reference sequence). With V trimmed by 6 bases and J by 6 bases, 8 bases remained unmatched. This CDR3 is built from 16 residues. This CDR3 reads CASSSGTGGWYEKLFF. CDR3 bases: TGTGCCAGCAGCTCCGGGACAGGGGGCTGGTATGAAAAACTGTTTTTT.

This clonotype was picked up many times. The CDR3 sequence: CASSLGGGDYNEQFF. As DNA, the CDR3 is TGTGCCAGCAGCTTAGGGGGCGGGGACTACAATGAGCAGTTCTTC. The V and J genes are TRBV7-2 and TRBJ2-1, with a possible D match to TRBD2 (6 bases). The germline V gene encodes CDR1 SGHTA and CDR2 FQGNSA. Trimming took 1 base from V and 3 from J, leaving 10 bases between them. The CDR3 has 15 residues. The variable domain in full, completed from reference TRBV7-2 and TRBJ2-1, reads GAGVSQSPSNKVTEKGKDVELRCDPISGHTALYWYRQSLGQGLEFLIYFQGNSAPDKSGLPSDRFSAERTGGSVSTLTIQRTQQEDSAVYLCASSLGGGDYNEQFFGPGTRLTVL.

This clonotype was seen just once. V is TRBV19 and J is TRBJ1-5; the match to TRBD1 covers 7 bases. With 4 bases clipped from V and 1 base from J, the junction kept 7 bases outside the gene matches. Per the germline V gene, CDR1 is LNHDA and CDR2 is SQIVND (reference sequence). This CDR3 contains 16 residues. In DNA form, the CDR3 reads TGTGCCAGTAGTACGCGACAGGGAGGGAGCAATCAGCCCCAGCATTTT. Its protein product is CASSTRQGGSNQPQHF.

This clonotype was seen a few times. The rearrangement joins TRBV7-8 to TRBJ2-7, with 8 nucleotides matching TRBD1. Germline CDR1 is SGHVS and CDR2 is FQNEAQ. The CDR3 runs 13 residues. With 4 bases clipped from V and 3 bases from J, the junction kept 2 bases outside the gene matches. The CDR3 DNA reads TGTGCCAGCAGCTCCAGGGGGCGCTACGAGCAGTACTTC. Encoded protein: CASSSRGRYEQYF.

The sample holds a few counts of this clonotype. CDR3 region: CASSLSWLDTDTQYF. The DNA of the CDR3 is TGTGCCAGCAGCTTATCCTGGCTCGACACAGATACGCAGTATTTT. V gene TRBV7-7 combines with J gene TRBJ2-3; D is uncertain. Trimming took off 2 bases at V and 2 bases at J, with 11 bases between the two ends. From germline, CDR1 is SSHAT and CDR2 FNYEAQ (reference sequence). This CDR3 is built from 15 residues.

This chain uses TRBV9 with TRBJ2-5; TRBD2 aligns across 11 bases. The CDR3 runs to 16 residues. Germline CDR1 is SGDLS and CDR2 is YYNGEE. V lost 3 bases, J lost 0 bases, and 4 bases stayed unmatched. CDR3 amino acids: CASSGSTSGNQETQYF. The CDR3 DNA is TGTGCCAGCAGCGGATCGACTAGCGGGAACCAAGAGACCCAGTACTTC. Together with reference TRBV9 and TRBJ2-5, the CDR3 gives the full variable domain: DSGVTQTPKHLITATGQRVTLRCSPRSGDLSVYWYQQSLDQGLQFLIQYYNGEERAKGNILERFSAQQFPDLHSELNLSSLELGDSALYFCASSGSTSGNQETQYFGPGTRLLVL.

Many counts were recorded for this clonotype. The genes are TRBV3-1 and TRBJ2-3, with 8 bases fitting TRBD1. Germline lookup yields CDR1 LGHDT and CDR2 YNNKEL (reference sequence). V shed 1 base, J shed 1 base, and the junction held 4 bases outside the gene matches. This CDR3 spans 16 amino acids. The CDR3 reads CASSQGQGRGTDTQYF. CDR3 DNA sequence: TGTGCCAGCAGCCAAGGACAGGGGAGAGGCACAGATACGCAGTATTTT.

The sample holds many counts of this clonotype. The rearrangement joins TRBV18 to TRBJ2-5, with a weak D call TRBD1 (5 bases). The V and J ends lost 5 bases and 4 bases respectively, with 20 bases between them. Per germline, CDR1 KGHSH and CDR2 LQKENI. CDR3 length: 16 amino acids. The CDR3 nucleotides read TGTGCCAGCTCATCTCTACAGAAGACAGTAGCAGAGACCCAGTACTTC. It is translated as CASSSLQKTVAETQYF.

The table lists this clonotype with a few counts. V and J are TRBV2 and TRBJ1-1; 8 nucleotides agree with TRBD1. Germline V lookup: CDR1 SNHLY, CDR2 FYNNEI. The V segment lost 3 bases and the J segment 5 bases; nucleotides outside the gene matches: 14. CDR3 length equals 17 residues. The CDR3 DNA reads TGTGCCAGCAGTGACCCGGGACAGGACCCCTTAGGGACTGAAGCTTTCTTT. As protein: CASSDPGQDPLGTEAFF.

This clonotype has ten or more counts. CDR3 DNA: TGTGCCAGCAGTATATCCAACACTGAAGCTTTCTTT. It yields the protein CASSISNTEAFF. The chain couples TRBV2 to TRBJ1-1, with D unclear. This CDR3 region has 12 residues. Germline V lookup: CDR1 SNHLY, CDR2 FYNNEI. The V gene lost 5 bases and the J gene lost 2 bases, with 6 bases spanning the gap.

The V call is TRBV28, the J call TRBJ2-5; D is unclear. CDR1 is MDHEN and CDR2 is SYDVKM in the germline V gene. CDR3 size: 11 residues. V was pared by 9 bases and J by 5 bases, with 10 bases between. This CDR3 is CASTKSETQYF. The CDR3 DNA reads TGTGCCAGTACTAAGTCGGAGACCCAGTACTTC.

The chain is built from TRBV4-1 and TRBJ1-2; D possibly corresponds to TRBD1 (5 bases). Between the trimmed V and J ends, which lost 4 bases and 1 base, there was a span of 13 bases. This CDR3 is 15 amino acids long. From germline, CDR1 is MGHRA and CDR2 YSYEKL. The CDR3 DNA reads TGCGCCAGCAGCCCGGGACGGATTCTTAACTATGGCTACACCTTC. Its protein is CASSPGRILNYGYTF.

This clonotype appeared many times. The rearrangement joins TRBV7-3 to TRBJ2-1, with TRBD2 matching over 8 bases. CDR3 size: 15 residues. V dropped 5 bases and J dropped 6; count of bases not matched to a gene: 9. CDR1 SGHTA and CDR2 FQGTGA come from the germline V gene. DNA for the CDR3: TGTGCCAGCAGCACCCAAGCGGGAGATGGCAATGAGCAGTTCTTC. Amino acids: CASSTQAGDGNEQFF.